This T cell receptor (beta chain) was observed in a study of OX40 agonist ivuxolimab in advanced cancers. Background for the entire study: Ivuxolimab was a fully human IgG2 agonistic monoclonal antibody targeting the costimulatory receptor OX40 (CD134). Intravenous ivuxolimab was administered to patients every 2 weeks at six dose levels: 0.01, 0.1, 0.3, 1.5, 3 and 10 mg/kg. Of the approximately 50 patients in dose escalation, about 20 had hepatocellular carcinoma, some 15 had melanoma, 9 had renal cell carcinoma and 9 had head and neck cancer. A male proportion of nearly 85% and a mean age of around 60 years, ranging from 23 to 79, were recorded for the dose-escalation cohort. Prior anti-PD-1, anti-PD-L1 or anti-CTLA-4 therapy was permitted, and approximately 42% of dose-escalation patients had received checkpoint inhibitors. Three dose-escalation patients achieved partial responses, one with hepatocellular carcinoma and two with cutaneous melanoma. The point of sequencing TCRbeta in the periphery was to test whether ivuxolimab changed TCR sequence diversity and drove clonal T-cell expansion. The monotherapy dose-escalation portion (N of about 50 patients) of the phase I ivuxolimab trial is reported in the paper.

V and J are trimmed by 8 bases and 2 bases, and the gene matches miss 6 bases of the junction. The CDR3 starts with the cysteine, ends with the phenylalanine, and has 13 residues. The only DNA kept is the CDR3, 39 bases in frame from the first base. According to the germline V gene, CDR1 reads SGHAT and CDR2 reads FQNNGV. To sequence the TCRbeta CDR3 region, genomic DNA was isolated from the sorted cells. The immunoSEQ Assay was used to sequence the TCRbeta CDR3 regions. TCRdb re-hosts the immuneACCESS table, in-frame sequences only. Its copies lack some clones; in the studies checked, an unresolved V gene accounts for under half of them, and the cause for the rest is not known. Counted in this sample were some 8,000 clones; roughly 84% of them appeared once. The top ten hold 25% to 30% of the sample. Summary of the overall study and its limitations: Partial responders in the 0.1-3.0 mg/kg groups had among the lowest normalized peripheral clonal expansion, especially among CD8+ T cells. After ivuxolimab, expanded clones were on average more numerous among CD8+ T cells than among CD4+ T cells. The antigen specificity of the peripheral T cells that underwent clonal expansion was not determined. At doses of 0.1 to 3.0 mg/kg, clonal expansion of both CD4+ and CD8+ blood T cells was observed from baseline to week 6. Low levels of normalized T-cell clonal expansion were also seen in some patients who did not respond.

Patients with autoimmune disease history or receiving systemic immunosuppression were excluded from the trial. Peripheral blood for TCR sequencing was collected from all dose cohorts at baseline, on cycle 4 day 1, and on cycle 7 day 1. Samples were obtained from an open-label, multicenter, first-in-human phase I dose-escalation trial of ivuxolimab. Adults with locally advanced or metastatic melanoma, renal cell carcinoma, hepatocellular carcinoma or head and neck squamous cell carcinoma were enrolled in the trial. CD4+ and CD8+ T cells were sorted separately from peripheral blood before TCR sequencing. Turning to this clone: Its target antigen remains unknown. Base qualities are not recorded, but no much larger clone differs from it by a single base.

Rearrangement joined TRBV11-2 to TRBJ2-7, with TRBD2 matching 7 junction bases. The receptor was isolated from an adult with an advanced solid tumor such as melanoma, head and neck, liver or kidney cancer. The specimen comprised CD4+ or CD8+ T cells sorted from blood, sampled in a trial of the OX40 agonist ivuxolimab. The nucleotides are TGTGCCAGCTCCTATGGGGGGGCCTACGAGCAGTACTTC. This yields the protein CASSYGGAYEQYF.